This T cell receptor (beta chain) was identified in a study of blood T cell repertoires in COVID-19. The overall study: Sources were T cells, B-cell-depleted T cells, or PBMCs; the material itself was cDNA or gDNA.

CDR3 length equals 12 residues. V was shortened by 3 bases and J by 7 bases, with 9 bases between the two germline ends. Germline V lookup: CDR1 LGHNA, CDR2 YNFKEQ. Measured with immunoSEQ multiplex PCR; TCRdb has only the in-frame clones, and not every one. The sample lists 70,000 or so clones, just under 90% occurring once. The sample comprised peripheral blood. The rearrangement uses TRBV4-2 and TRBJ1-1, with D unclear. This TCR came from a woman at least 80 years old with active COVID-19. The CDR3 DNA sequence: TGTGCCAGCAGCCAGCACACAGTTGAAGCTTTCTTT. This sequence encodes CASSQHTVEAFF.